The clone carrying this T cell receptor beta chain was counted many times. Its antigen is as yet unknown. This sample stems from a study of regulatory T cells in long-lasting Graves disease. Study overall: Antithyroid drug exposure in newly diagnosed Graves' patients had lasted under 3 months. Study outcomes and limitations: Between persistent patients, about 2,700 public clonotypes were shared, exceeding the roughly 1,000 shared between new patients. Favoring TRBV28, TRBJ1-2 and TRBJ2-5 was a feature seen in persistent disease.

Indicated time point: newly diagnosed GD, antithyroid drugs for less than 3 months. The authors made the TCR library using RNA they extracted from PBMCs. Arm-PCR of CDR3 regions and iRepertoire HTBI primers were used to build TCR beta libraries. One entry per CDR3 protein, called by TCRdb with MiXCR from the multiplex PCR reads. The table shows fewer than 400,000 distinct CDR3 sequences, with under 20% occurring only once. The V end was cut by 2 bases, the J end by 4 bases, with 8 bases between. Germline CDR1 reads SNHLY; CDR2 reads FYNNEI. CDR3 length: 13 amino acids. This TCR was sampled from a female donor with Graves disease. V usage is TRBV2 and J usage is TRBJ2-5, with D hard to call. Sequencing used peripheral blood mononuclear cells (PBMCs), obtained at new diagnosis, from a patient treated with antithyroid drugs. The CDR3 region is CASSESPGETQYF. The CDR3 DNA reads as TGTGCCAGCAGTGAATCCCCGGGAGAGACCCAGTACTTC.